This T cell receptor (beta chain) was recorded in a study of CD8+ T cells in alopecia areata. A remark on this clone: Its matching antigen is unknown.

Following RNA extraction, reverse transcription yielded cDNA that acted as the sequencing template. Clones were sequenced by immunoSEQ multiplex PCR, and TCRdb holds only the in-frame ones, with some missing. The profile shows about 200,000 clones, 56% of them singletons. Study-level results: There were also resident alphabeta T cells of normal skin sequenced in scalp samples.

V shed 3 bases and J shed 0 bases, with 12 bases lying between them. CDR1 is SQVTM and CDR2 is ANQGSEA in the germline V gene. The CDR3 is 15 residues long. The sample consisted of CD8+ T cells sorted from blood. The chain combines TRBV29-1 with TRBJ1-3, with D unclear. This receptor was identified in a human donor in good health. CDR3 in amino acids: CSVEDWLDSGNTIYF. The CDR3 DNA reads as TGCAGCGTTGAGGATTGGTTAGACTCTGGAAACACCATATATTTT. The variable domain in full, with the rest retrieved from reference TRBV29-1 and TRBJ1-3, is SAVISQKPSRDICQRGTSLTIQCQVDSQVTMMFWYRQQPGQSLTLIATANQGSEATYESGFVIDKFPISRPNLTFSTLTVSNMSPEDSSIYLCSVEDWLDSGNTIYFGEGSWLTVV.